This T cell receptor beta chain came from a study of blood T cells in healthy people across ages. The CDR3 extends over 13 amino acids. Then a second PCR, running roughly 7 to 11 cycles, was carried out with a sample-barcoded 5' primer and a J-beta primer mix. MiXCR, applied by TCRdb to the 5' RACE reads, yields one record per CDR3 protein. The repertoire holds roughly 700,000 distinct CDR3 sequences, roughly 25% seen once, with just under 9.5% in the top ten. This same sample was also part of a study on T cells of mothers and their children. According to that study: Every mother supplied over 9.5 million TCR beta CDR3 reads and every child some 3 million.

The origin of this receptor is a boy under 18 in good health. Source material: blood. The chain carries TRBV21-1 and TRBJ1-3. TRBV21-1 is a recognized pseudogene. The CDR3 region is CASSTHSGNTIYF. The DNA for the CDR3 is TGTGCCAGCAGCACCCACTCTGGAAACACCATATATTTT.